This T cell receptor beta chain was captured in a study of CD4 T cells in relation to SARS-CoV-2 and coronaviruses. The unexposed donors gave CD4+ T cells in about 2011-2018, prior to COVID-19. Isolation of CD4+ T cells took place after roughly nine days in culture. Some clones are missing from TCRdb's copy, which holds only in-frame ones; the method was immunoSEQ multiplex PCR. The data contain some 27,000 clones, around three quarters of them singletons. The CDR3 extends over 13 amino acids. Per the germline V gene, CDR1 is SGHNT and CDR2 is YYREEE (reference sequence). The V end lost 3 bases, the J end lost 5 bases, and 8 bases lay between the germline ends. For this clone: Its antigen remains unknown.

Sequences were obtained from CD4+ T cells from PBMCs, cultured in vitro. The chain couples TRBV5-4 to TRBJ1-4; D is unclear. The clonotype was recovered from a human donor in good health. The CDR3 nucleotides are TGTGCCAGCAGCTCCTTTACAAATGAAAAACTGTTTTTT. It specifies CASSSFTNEKLFF.